The 26 T cell receptor beta chains listed next were all sequenced from one sample in a study of shared clonotypes between healthy human individuals. Clones were sequenced by immunoSEQ multiplex PCR, and TCRdb holds only the in-frame ones, with some missing. The table includes around 1,000,000 clones, 60% to 85% detected once. The sample taken for sequencing was memory CD4+ T cells from PBMCs. The subset is: CD45RA-negative fraction. Receptors were obtained from a man in his late teens or twenties in good health. Some clones in this sample may be carry-over from other donors' samples.

V and J are TRBV30 and TRBJ2-4, with a weak D call TRBD1 (6 bases). Trimming shortened V by 5 bases and J by 8 bases, and 16 bases separated the two germline ends. The CDR3 covers 13 residues. Germline CDR1 and CDR2: GTSNPN and SVGIG (reference sequence). The chain's CDR3 is CAWGRDTGHIQYF. The CDR3 region has the DNA TGTGCCTGGGGCCGGGACACGGGGCACATTCAGTACTTC.

V is TRBV29-1 and J is TRBJ2-5, with a possible D match to TRBD1 (5 bases). The V end lost 7 bases, the J end lost 5 bases, and 20 bases lay between the germline ends. CDR1 and CDR2 (germline): SQVTM, ANQGSEA. The CDR3 extends over 14 amino acids. The CDR3 nucleotides are TGCAGCGCCAAGCCCCTAGGGGTTCGTGAGACCCAGTACTTC. Its translation: CSAKPLGVRETQYF.

This sequence joins TRBV10-3 and TRBJ2-3, with a weak D call TRBD2 (6 bases). In germline, CDR1 is ENHRY, CDR2 SYGVKD. The V end lost 3 bases, the J end lost 6 bases, and 19 bases lay between the germline ends. The CDR3 runs 16 residues. The CDR3 loop reads CAISEMRRGPRDTQYF. The CDR3 coding sequence is TGTGCCATCAGTGAAATGAGGAGGGGCCCTCGGGATACGCAGTATTTT.

On this clone itself: Other DNA sequences within the sample encode an identical CDR3. The V gene is TRBV5-1, the J gene TRBJ2-2; 7 bases line up with TRBD1. The ends lost 2 bases at V and 2 bases at J; junction bases unmatched: 3. This CDR3 comprises 15 residues. Germline CDR1 reads SGHRS; CDR2 reads YFSETQ. This CDR3 reads CASSLRTGNTGELFF. The CDR3 DNA sequence: TGCGCCAGCAGCTTAAGGACAGGAAACACCGGGGAGCTGTTTTTT.

The chain has TRBV2 and TRBJ2-3; 11 bases are shared with TRBD2. Germline lookup yields CDR1 SNHLY and CDR2 FYNNEI. Losses at the gene ends were 2 bases for V and 4 bases for J; bases not matched to a gene: 5. The CDR3 sequence is 16 residues long. CDR3 loop: CASSENSGRAADTQYF. In DNA, the CDR3 is TGTGCCAGCAGTGAAAATAGCGGGAGGGCAGCAGATACGCAGTATTTT.

This clone has just a few counts. The CDR3 here is CASSNVGLATNTDTGELFF. CDR3 in DNA: TGCGCCAGCTCCAACGTGGGACTAGCTACTAACACGGACACCGGGGAGCTGTTTTTT. V gene TRBV5-1 combines with J gene TRBJ2-2, with 9 bases identical to TRBD2. Per germline, CDR1 SGHRS and CDR2 YFSETQ. V lost 7 bases to trimming and J lost 3 bases; unmatched junction nucleotides: 19. The CDR3 extends over 19 amino acids. Supplemented by reference TRBV5-1 and TRBJ2-2, the full variable domain reads KAGVTQTPRYLIKTRGQQVTLSCSPISGHRSVSWYQQTPGQGLQFLFEYFSETQRNKGNFPGRFSGRQFSNSRSEMNVSTLELGDSALYLCASSNVGLATNTDTGELFFGEGSRLTVL.

This clone was seen only once. The CDR3 reads CASSSTTGEQYF. The CDR3 coding sequence is TGTGCCAGCAGTTCAACTACGGGCGAGCAGTACTTC. The V gene is TRBV6-5, the J gene TRBJ2-7; no firm D call. CDR3 length: 12 amino acids. CDR1 MNHEY and CDR2 SVGAGI come from the germline V gene. Trimming removed 4 bases from V and 6 bases from J, with 10 bases in between.

The CDR3, as DNA: TGTGCCAGCAGTGAGGGGGGAGCCTCCTACGAGCAGTACTTC. This gives the protein CASSEGGASYEQYF. The chain employs TRBV25-1 and TRBJ2-7; D may be TRBD2 (6 bases). Per the germline V gene, CDR1 is MGHDK and CDR2 is SYGVNS. The CDR3 is 14 amino acids. V was trimmed by 3 bases and J by 0 bases, leaving 9 bases between them.

The V call is TRBV4-2, the J call TRBJ2-3; a weak D match, TRBD1 (6 bases). Germline CDR1 and CDR2: LGHNA and YNFKEQ. V was trimmed by 4 bases and J by 2 bases, leaving 19 bases between them. CDR3 size: 17 residues. The CDR3 here is CASSPRGGMGATDTQYF. For the CDR3, the DNA is TGTGCCAGCAGCCCCCGAGGTGGGATGGGGGCCACAGATACGCAGTATTTT.

The rearrangement joins TRBV5-4 to TRBJ2-1, with TRBD2 matching 12 bases. CDR1 and CDR2 from the germline V gene are SGHNT and YYREEE (reference sequence). After removal of 4 bases from V and 4 bases from J, the junction contained 6 bases not matched to a gene. The CDR3 has 16 residues. This chain's CDR3 is CASSPGTSGYYNEQFF. The CDR3 DNA reads as TGTGCCAGCAGCCCCGGGACTAGCGGGTATTACAATGAGCAGTTCTTC.

The chain couples TRBV9 to TRBJ1-4; TRBD1 agrees at 7 bases. Germline V lookup: CDR1 SGDLS, CDR2 YYNGEE. The J segment lost 5 bases and the V segment lost 3 bases, leaving 7 bases of the junction unmatched. There are 15 residues in the CDR3. The CDR3 loop is CASSDRTGVNEKLFF. CDR3 DNA: TGTGCCAGCAGCGACCGCACAGGGGTAAATGAAAAACTGTTTTTT.

The gene calls are TRBV18 and TRBJ1-1; a weak D match, TRBD1 (5 bases). V was trimmed by 3 bases and J by 1 base, leaving 21 bases between them. The CDR3 totals 18 residues. Germline values: CDR1 KGHSH, CDR2 LQKENI. This chain's CDR3 is CASSPFFAGVGPNTEAFF. CDR3 coding DNA: TGTGCCAGCTCACCTTTTTTCGCTGGAGTGGGGCCGAACACTGAAGCTTTCTTT.

In its sample, this clone was seen a few times. This chain links TRBV20-1 with TRBJ2-7, with a tentative D call TRBD1 (5 bases). V was trimmed by 5 bases and J by 11 bases, leaving 7 bases between them. Germline assignment: CDR1 DFQATT and CDR2 SNEGSKA (reference sequence). This CDR3 has 8 amino acids. This CDR3 reads CSAPREYF. The CDR3, as DNA: TGCAGTGCTCCCAGGGAGTACTTC.

The rearrangement links TRBV18 to TRBJ1-1; D gene uncertain. Trimming left V 5 bases short and J 0 bases short, with 4 bases between. The germline V gene encodes CDR1 KGHSH and CDR2 LQKENI. The CDR3 has 12 residues. CDR3 region: CASSTVNTEAFF. CDR3 DNA: TGTGCCAGCTCAACGGTGAACACTGAAGCTTTCTTT.

The genes are TRBV27 and TRBJ2-7; a possible D gene is TRBD2 (5 bases). Trimming left V 8 bases short and J 1 base short, with 15 bases between. CDR1 and CDR2 from the germline V gene are MNHEY and SMNVEV (reference sequence). This CDR3 has 14 amino acids. CDR3 protein: CASGGWTSSYEQYF. CDR3 bases: TGTGCCAGCGGAGGATGGACCTCTTCCTACGAGCAGTACTTC.

V gene TRBV27 combines with J gene TRBJ2-1, with D perhaps matching TRBD2 (5 bases). V gave up 2 bases and J gave up 8 bases, with 19 bases separating them. The germline V gene encodes CDR1 MNHEY and CDR2 SMNVEV (reference sequence). CDR3 length: 16 amino acids. The CDR3 loop reads CASSLLKTEGVDEQFF. The CDR3 coding sequence is TGTGCCAGCAGTTTACTAAAAACCGAGGGTGTCGATGAGCAGTTCTTC.

About this clone: Other DNA sequences of this sample code for an identical CDR3. The genes are TRBV28 and TRBJ1-2; D is unresolved. This CDR3 has 12 residues. V gave up 3 bases and J gave up 3 bases, with 5 bases separating them. The germline CDR1 and CDR2 sequences are MDHEN and SYDVKM. CDR3 sequence: CASSFSDYGYTF. The CDR3 nucleotides read TGTGCCAGCAGTTTCTCGGACTATGGCTACACCTTC.

Of note for this clone: A much larger clone sits a single nucleotide away, making a read error possible. This chain joins TRBV29-1 and TRBJ2-5, with a possible D match to TRBD2 (6 bases). V lost 4 bases, J lost 4 bases, and 16 bases lay in between. Looked up from germline, CDR1 is SQVTM and CDR2 is ANQGSEA. The CDR3 is 14 residues long. The CDR3 protein is CSVVGKAGGETQYF. CDR3 coding DNA: TGCAGCGTTGTCGGGAAGGCCGGGGGAGAGACCCAGTACTTC.

The V gene is TRBV11-2, the J gene TRBJ2-1; 7 nucleotides line up with TRBD1. From germline, CDR1 is SGHAT and CDR2 FQNNGV. The CDR3 runs 16 residues. V shed 5 bases, J shed 0 bases, and the junction held 7 bases outside the gene matches. CDR3 coding DNA: TGTGCCAGCAGCCGGGGCAGGGGGAGCTCCTACAATGAGCAGTTCTTC. Its translation: CASSRGRGSSYNEQFF.

The chain combines TRBV9 with TRBJ1-4, with D unresolved. V shed 3 bases and J shed 4 bases, with 13 bases lying between them. The CDR3 contains 15 residues. Per germline, CDR1 SGDLS and CDR2 YYNGEE. The CDR3 nucleotides are TGTGCCAGCAGCGCCGACAAGGGTCGTAATGAAAAACTGTTTTTT. Amino acid sequence: CASSADKGRNEKLFF.

The V and J genes are TRBV6-1 and TRBJ1-2, with a weak D call TRBD1 (5 bases). The CDR3 consists of 13 residues. Trimming removed 3 bases from V and 2 bases from J, with 7 bases in between. Germline V gene sequence: CDR1 MNHNS, CDR2 SASEGT. The CDR3 loop is CASSDWDNYGYTF. CDR3 DNA sequence: TGTGCCAGCAGTGATTGGGACAACTATGGCTACACCTTC.

J is TRBJ2-5 and V is TRBV7-2, with D possibly being TRBD2 (5 bases). This CDR3 contains 15 residues. The V gene's germline CDR1 is SGHTA and CDR2 FQGNSA. V lost 7 bases and J lost 5, with 20 bases in between. CDR3 protein: CASTVEGYPWETQYF. The CDR3 DNA reads as TGTGCCAGCACCGTCGAGGGCTACCCGTGGGAGACCCAGTACTTC.

The chain employs TRBV19 and TRBJ1-4; D uncertain. The germline V gene encodes CDR1 LNHDA and CDR2 SQIVND (reference sequence). The V end lost 2 bases, the J end lost 14 bases, and 18 bases lay between the germline ends. This CDR3 spans 14 amino acids. The CDR3 nucleotides are TGTGCCAGTAGTATACAGCGGAGTTCACATCGGCTGTTTTTT. It specifies CASSIQRSSHRLFF. The full variable domain, with the rest looked up from reference TRBV19 and TRBJ1-4, is DGGITQSPKYLFRKEGQNVTLSCEQNLNHDAMYWYRQDPGQGLRLIYYSQIVNDFQKGDIAEGYSVSREKKESFPLTVTSAQKNPTAFYLCASSIQRSSHRLFFGSGTQLSVL.

V usage is TRBV29-1 and J usage is TRBJ2-5; TRBD2 matches 9 bases. V was clipped by 3 bases and J by 5 bases; unmatched bases: 10. The CDR3 loop spans 15 amino acids. Per the germline V gene, CDR1 is SQVTM and CDR2 is ANQGSEA. The CDR3 region is CSVDRPGTSLETQYF. The CDR3 bases are TGCAGCGTTGACCGTCCCGGGACTAGCTTGGAGACCCAGTACTTC.

The genes are TRBV14 and TRBJ2-3; the D is unclear. The CDR3 runs to 14 residues. Germline V CDR1 and CDR2: SGHDN, FVKESK. Deletions cut 2 bases from V and 0 bases from J, with 6 bases between. CDR3 bases: TGTGCCAGCAGCCAATATTCCAGCACAGATACGCAGTATTTT. Its protein is CASSQYSSTDTQYF.

In regard to this clone: Other nucleotide sequences from this sample produce the same CDR3. The chain combines TRBV6-5 with TRBJ2-2; no reliable D call. CDR1 and CDR2 from the germline V gene are MNHEY and SVGAGI. CDR3 size: 13 residues. Between the trimmed V and J ends, which lost 2 bases and 6 bases, there was a span of 7 bases. This chain's CDR3 is CASSYGGAGELFF. The CDR3 DNA sequence: TGTGCCAGCAGTTACGGTGGGGCCGGGGAGCTGTTTTTT.